The sequence of this TCR beta chain was determined in a study of shared clonotypes between healthy human individuals. Overall study context: Those who served as donors were a couple of women and three men between the ages of 18 and 49.

In the CD4+ fraction, cells were divided into CD45RA+ naive and CD45RA-negative memory subsets. Study-wide findings and caveats: Tissues were not sampled, only blood, and their repertoires likely differ.

The deep-level immunoSEQ assay was used. Here immunoSEQ multiplex PCR was the method, and the copy in TCRdb shows in-frame clones only, minus some. The table has roughly 1 million clones, 75% to 85% seen once. The germline V gene has CDR1 SEHNR and CDR2 FQNEAQ (reference sequence). This CDR3 has 19 amino acids. Deletions cut 1 base from V and 1 base from J, with 21 bases between. With respect to this clone: As yet, its antigen is unknown.

The clonotype was recovered from a man between 18 and 35 years old in good health. Some clones in this sample may be carry-over from other donors' samples. Source material: memory CD4+ T cells from PBMCs. The subset was: CD45RA-negative fraction. The V call is TRBV7-9, the J call TRBJ2-3, with D perhaps matching TRBD1 (6 bases). The DNA for the CDR3 is TGTGCCAGCAGCTTAGATGAGTTAGGGACATCGAGGGGCACAGATACGCAGTATTTT. This codes for CASSLDELGTSRGTDTQYF.